This TCR beta chain was observed in a study of cytomegalovirus exposure and HLA in healthy donors. CDR1 LNHNV and CDR2 YYDKDF come from the germline V gene (reference sequence). There are 14 residues in the CDR3. V lost 0 bases and J 2 bases, leaving 7 bases between the germline ends. Study-wide findings and caveats: In a later analysis, several top co-occurrence clusters appeared linked to parvovirus B19, influenza, CMV and Epstein-Barr virus.

With regard to this clone: Its antigen is as yet unknown.

It was with 60 Vbeta and 13 Jbeta primers that the PCR ran. Sequenced by immunoSEQ multiplex PCR; TCRdb stores in-frame clones only, minus some. The sample lists over 95,000 clones; roughly two thirds were seen once. This TCR was sampled from a man in his late teens or twenties in good health and CMV-seropositive. This chain connects TRBV15 to TRBJ2-5, with D unresolved. Sequencing input: PBMCs. The CDR3 bases are TGTGCCACCAGCAGAGATCCGGAGCAAGAGACCCAGTACTTC. This encodes CATSRDPEQETQYF.